The 10 T cell receptor beta chains below come from one sample, sequenced in a study of blood T cell repertoires in COVID-19. Clones were sequenced by immunoSEQ multiplex PCR, and TCRdb holds only the in-frame ones, with some missing. The data hold around 60,000 clones, with over 75% observed a single time. The source material was peripheral blood. Receptors were obtained from a man aged 65 to 79 with acute or convalescent COVID-19.

This clone was picked up one time. The chain has TRBV5-1 and TRBJ1-1, with D maybe TRBD1 (5 bases). This CDR3 region has 14 residues. Germline CDR1 and CDR2: SGHRS and YFSETQ. V was shortened by 0 bases and J by 8 bases, with 14 bases between the two germline ends. The CDR3 is CASSLVQAPGEAFF. CDR3 coding DNA: TGCGCCAGCAGCTTGGTACAGGCGCCTGGGGAAGCTTTCTTT.

V gene TRBV29-1 combines with J gene TRBJ2-7; D is perhaps TRBD1 (6 bases). Trimming stripped 7 bases from V and 6 bases from J, with 13 bases between. There are 11 residues in the CDR3. Germline loops: CDR1 SQVTM, CDR2 ANQGSEA. The CDR3 reads CSGRTDGEQYF. CDR3 nucleotides: TGCAGCGGGAGGACAGATGGCGAGCAGTACTTC.

The V and J genes are TRBV2 and TRBJ2-7, with 8 nucleotides matching TRBD1. Trimming took 10 bases from V and 4 from J; bases not matched to a gene: 9. This CDR3 has 13 amino acids. The germline CDR1 and CDR2 sequences are SNHLY and FYNNEI. Here the CDR3 reads CATHRTGPYEQYF. Written as DNA, the CDR3 is TGTGCCACCCACAGGACAGGGCCTTACGAGCAGTACTTC.

The rearrangement uses TRBV7-6 and TRBJ2-3; 8 bases fit TRBD1. The CDR3 is made up of 16 amino acids. Unmatched junction bases numbered 3, after V lost 0 bases and J lost 1 base. CDR1 and CDR2 from the germline V gene are SGHVS and FNYEAQ. The CDR3 sequence is CASSLATGARTDTQYF. CDR3 nucleotide sequence: TGTGCCAGCAGCTTAGCGACAGGGGCCCGCACAGATACGCAGTATTTT. Using reference TRBV7-6 and TRBJ2-3 for the parts outside the CDR3, the full variable domain is GAGVSQSPRYKVTKRGQDVALRCDPISGHVSLYWYRQALGQGPEFLTYFNYEAQQDKSGLPNDRFSAERPEGSISTLTIQRTEQRDSAMYRCASSLATGARTDTQYFGPGTRLTVL.

This clone appeared once. The chain carries TRBV15 and TRBJ1-3; no firm D call. Trimming cost V 0 bases and J 4 bases, with 10 bases left between them. CDR1 and CDR2 from the germline V gene are LNHNV and YYDKDF (reference sequence). There are 15 residues in the CDR3. The CDR3 DNA is TGTGCCACCAGCAGAGATTTTTTGTCGGGAAACACCATATATTTT. It is translated as CATSRDFLSGNTIYF.

This clone came up once. The chain links TRBV28 to TRBJ1-1; tentative D call: TRBD1 (6 bases). Per germline, CDR1 MDHEN and CDR2 SYDVKM. The CDR3 sequence is 17 residues long. The V and J ends lost 1 base and 2 bases respectively, with 17 bases between them. DNA for the CDR3: TGTGCCAGCAGTTTATCAGCCGGAAAACAGGGAAACACTGAAGCTTTCTTT. It specifies CASSLSAGKQGNTEAFF.

This chain connects TRBV4-3 to TRBJ2-1; 11 nucleotides agree with TRBD2. Germline CDR1 reads LGHNA; CDR2 reads YSLEER. The CDR3 spans 17 residues. After removal of 0 bases from V and 6 bases from J, the junction contained 7 bases not matched to a gene. The CDR3 loop is CASSQDLGSGGANEQFF. In nucleotides, the CDR3 is TGCGCCAGCAGCCAAGATCTAGGTAGCGGGGGGGCCAATGAGCAGTTCTTC.

The rearrangement uses TRBV7-2 and TRBJ1-1; the D gene is possibly TRBD1 (6 bases). Germline V gene lookup returns CDR1 SGHTA and CDR2 FQGNSA. V shed 4 bases and J shed 3 bases, with 15 bases lying between them. The CDR3 totals 15 residues. The CDR3 is CASSWAGVGDTEAFF. The CDR3 coding sequence is TGTGCCAGCAGCTGGGCAGGGGTAGGGGACACTGAAGCTTTCTTT.

The chain combines TRBV6-5 with TRBJ2-1; 8 bases map to TRBD1. V was pared by 6 bases and J by 6 bases, with 4 bases of the junction left unmatched. This CDR3 is 13 amino acids long. The germline gives CDR1 MNHEY, CDR2 SVGAGI. In DNA form, the CDR3 reads TGTGCCAGCAGGCGAACAGGGGGCAATGAGCAGTTCTTC. It codes for CASRRTGGNEQFF.

CDR3 loop: CATSEPGTSGIELTSTDTQYF. CDR3 sequence (DNA): TGTGCCACCAGTGAGCCCGGGACTAGCGGGATTGAACTTACTAGCACAGATACGCAGTATTTT. This rearrangement joins TRBV24-1 to TRBJ2-3; 13 bases agree with TRBD2. The CDR3 has 21 amino acids. Germline V gene sequence: CDR1 KGHDR, CDR2 SFDVKD. V was clipped by 4 bases and J by 0 bases; unmatched bases: 15.